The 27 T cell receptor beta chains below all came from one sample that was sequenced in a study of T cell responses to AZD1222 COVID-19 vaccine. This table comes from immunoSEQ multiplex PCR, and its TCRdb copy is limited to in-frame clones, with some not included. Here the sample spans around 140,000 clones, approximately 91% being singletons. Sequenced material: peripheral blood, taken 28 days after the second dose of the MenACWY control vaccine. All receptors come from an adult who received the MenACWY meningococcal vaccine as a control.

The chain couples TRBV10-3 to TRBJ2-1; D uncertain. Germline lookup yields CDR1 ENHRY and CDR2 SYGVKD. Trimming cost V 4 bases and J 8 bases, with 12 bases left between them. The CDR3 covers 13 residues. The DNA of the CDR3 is TGTGCCATCAGTGGTCAGCATGGGGATGAGCAGTTCTTC. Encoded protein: CAISGQHGDEQFF.

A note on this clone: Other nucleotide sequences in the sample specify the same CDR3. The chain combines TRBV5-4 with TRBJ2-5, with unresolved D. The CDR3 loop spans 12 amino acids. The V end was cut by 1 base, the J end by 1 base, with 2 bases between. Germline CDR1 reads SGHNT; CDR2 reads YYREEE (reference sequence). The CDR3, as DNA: TGTGCCAGCAGCTTGCCCCAAGAGACCCAGTACTTC. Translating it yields CASSLPQETQYF.

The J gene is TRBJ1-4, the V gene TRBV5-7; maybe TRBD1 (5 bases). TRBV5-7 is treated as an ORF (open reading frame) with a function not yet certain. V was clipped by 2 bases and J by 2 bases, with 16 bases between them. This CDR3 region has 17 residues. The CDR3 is CASSFRVREATNEKLFF. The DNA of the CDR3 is TGTGCCAGCAGCTTTCGGGTCAGGGAAGCCACTAATGAAAAACTGTTTTTT.

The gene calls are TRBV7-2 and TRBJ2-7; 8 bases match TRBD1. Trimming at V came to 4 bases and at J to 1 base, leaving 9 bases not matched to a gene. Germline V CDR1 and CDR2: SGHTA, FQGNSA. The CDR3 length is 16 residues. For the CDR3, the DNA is TGTGCCAGCAGCTGGGTGGGACAGGAGCGTTCCTACGAGCAGTACTTC. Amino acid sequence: CASSWVGQERSYEQYF.

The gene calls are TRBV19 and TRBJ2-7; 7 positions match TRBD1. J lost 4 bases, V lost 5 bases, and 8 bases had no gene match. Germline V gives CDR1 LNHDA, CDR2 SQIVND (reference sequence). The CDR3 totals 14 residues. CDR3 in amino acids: CASSPGQASYEQYF. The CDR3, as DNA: TGTGCCAGTAGTCCCGGACAGGCGAGTTACGAGCAGTACTTC. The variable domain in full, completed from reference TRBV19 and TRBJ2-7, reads DGGITQSPKYLFRKEGQNVTLSCEQNLNHDAMYWYRQDPGQGLRLIYYSQIVNDFQKGDIAEGYSVSREKKESFPLTVTSAQKNPTAFYLCASSPGQASYEQYFGPGTRLTVT.

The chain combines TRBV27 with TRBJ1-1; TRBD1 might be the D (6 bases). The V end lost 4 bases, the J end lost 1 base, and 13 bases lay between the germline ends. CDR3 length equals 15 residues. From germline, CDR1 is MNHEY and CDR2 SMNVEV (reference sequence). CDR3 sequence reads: CASSSHKGGNTEAFF. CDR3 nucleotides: TGTGCCAGCAGTTCTCACAAGGGGGGGAACACTGAAGCTTTCTTT.

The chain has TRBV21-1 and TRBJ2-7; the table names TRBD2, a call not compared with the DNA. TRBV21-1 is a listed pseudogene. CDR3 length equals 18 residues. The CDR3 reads CASSRWEGLAGPHYEQYF. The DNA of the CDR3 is TGTGCCAGCAGCAGGTGGGAGGGACTAGCGGGGCCTCACTACGAGCAGTACTTC.

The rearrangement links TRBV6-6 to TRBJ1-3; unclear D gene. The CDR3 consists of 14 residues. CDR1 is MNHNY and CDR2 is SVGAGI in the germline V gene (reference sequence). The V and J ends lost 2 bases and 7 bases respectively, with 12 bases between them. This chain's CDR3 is CASSYGGPGNTIYF. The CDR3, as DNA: TGTGCCAGCAGTTACGGAGGGCCCGGGAACACCATATATTTT.

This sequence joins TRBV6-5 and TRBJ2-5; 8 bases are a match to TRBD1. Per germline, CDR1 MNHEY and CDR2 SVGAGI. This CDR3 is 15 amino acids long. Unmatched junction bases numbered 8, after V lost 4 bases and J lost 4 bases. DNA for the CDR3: TGTGCCAGCAGTTCTGATGCAGGGGGCAGAGAGACCCAGTACTTC. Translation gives CASSSDAGGRETQYF.

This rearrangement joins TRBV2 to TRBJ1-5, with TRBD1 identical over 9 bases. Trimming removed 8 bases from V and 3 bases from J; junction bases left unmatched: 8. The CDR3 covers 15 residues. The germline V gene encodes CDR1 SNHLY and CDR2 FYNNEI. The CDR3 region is CASRPGQGNNQPQHF. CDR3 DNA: TGTGCCAGCCGCCCCGGACAGGGGAACAATCAGCCCCAGCATTTT.

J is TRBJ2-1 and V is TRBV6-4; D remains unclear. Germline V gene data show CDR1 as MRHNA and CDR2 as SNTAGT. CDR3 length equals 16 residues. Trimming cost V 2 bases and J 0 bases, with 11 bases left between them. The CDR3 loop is CASSDTASSSYNEQFF. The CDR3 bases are TGTGCCAGCAGTGACACAGCTTCGAGCTCCTACAATGAGCAGTTCTTC.

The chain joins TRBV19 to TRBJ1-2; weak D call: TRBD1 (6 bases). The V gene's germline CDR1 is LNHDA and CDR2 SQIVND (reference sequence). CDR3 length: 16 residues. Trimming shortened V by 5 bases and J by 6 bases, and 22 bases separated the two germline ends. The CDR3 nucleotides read TGTGCCAGTAGTTCAACGACAGGAGGGGTGGATAATGGCTACACCTTC. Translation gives CASSSTTGGVDNGYTF.

The CDR3 region is CASSRGAKETQYF. The CDR3 nucleotides read TGTGCCAGCAGCAGGGGGGCCAAAGAGACCCAGTACTTC. V gene TRBV7-3 combines with J gene TRBJ2-5; D possibly uses TRBD1 or TRBD2 (6 bases each). The CDR3 consists of 13 residues. The germline V and J ends were trimmed by 5 bases and 3 bases, with 10 bases remaining between them. Germline CDR1 SGHTA, CDR2 FQGTGA.

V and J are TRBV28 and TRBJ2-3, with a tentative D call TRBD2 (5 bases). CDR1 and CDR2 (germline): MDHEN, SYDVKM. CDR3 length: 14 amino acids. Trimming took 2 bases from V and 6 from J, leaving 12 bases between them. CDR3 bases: TGTGCCAGCAGTTTAAATGGGAGACCCGATACGCAGTATTTT. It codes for CASSLNGRPDTQYF.

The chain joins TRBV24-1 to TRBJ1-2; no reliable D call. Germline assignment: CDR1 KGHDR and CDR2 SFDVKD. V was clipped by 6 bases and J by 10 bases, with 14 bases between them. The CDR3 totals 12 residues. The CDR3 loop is CATSSLNNHYTF. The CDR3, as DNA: TGTGCCACCAGTAGCCTTAACAACCACTACACCTTC.

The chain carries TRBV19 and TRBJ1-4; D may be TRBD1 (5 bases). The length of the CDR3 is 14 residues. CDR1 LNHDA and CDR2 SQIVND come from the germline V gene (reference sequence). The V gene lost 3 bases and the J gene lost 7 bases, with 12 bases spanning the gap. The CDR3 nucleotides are TGTGCCAGTAGTATTACGGGGCGCCGTGAAAAACTGTTTTTT. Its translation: CASSITGRREKLFF.

The CDR3 sequence: CASSAGLNNSPLHF. Here the CDR3 DNA reads TGTGCCAGCAGCGCGGGGTTGAATAATTCACCCCTCCACTTT. V and J are TRBV7-6 and TRBJ1-6; D ambiguous. CDR3 length: 14 amino acids. Germline-derived CDR1 and CDR2 are SGHVS and FNYEAQ. V gave up 5 bases and J gave up 5 bases, with 10 bases separating them.

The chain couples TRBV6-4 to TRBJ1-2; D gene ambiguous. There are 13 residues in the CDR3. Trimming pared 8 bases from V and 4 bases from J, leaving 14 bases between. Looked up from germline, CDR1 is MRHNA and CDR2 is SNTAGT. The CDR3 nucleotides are TGTGCCAGCTCCTCAGGACCCTCCTATGGCTACACCTTC. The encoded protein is CASSSGPSYGYTF.

This CDR3 reads CASSYSEGTGNTIYF. In DNA form, the CDR3 reads TGTGCCAGCAGTTACTCGGAGGGGACCGGAAACACCATATATTTT. The V gene is TRBV6-5, the J gene TRBJ1-3, with D possibly being TRBD1 (5 bases). The CDR3 consists of 15 residues. Germline lookup yields CDR1 MNHEY and CDR2 SVGAGI. Trimming pared 0 bases from V and 4 bases from J, leaving 10 bases between.

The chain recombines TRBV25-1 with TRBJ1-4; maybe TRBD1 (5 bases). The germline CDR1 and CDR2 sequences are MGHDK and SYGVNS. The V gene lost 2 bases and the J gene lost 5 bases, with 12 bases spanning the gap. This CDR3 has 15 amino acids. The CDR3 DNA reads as TGTGCCAGCAGTGAAGCCGGGACGGACAATGAAAAACTGTTTTTT. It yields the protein CASSEAGTDNEKLFF.

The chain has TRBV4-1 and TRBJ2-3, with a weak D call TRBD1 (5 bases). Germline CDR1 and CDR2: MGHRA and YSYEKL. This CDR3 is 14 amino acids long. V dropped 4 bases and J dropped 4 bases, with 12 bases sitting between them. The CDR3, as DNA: TGCGCCAGCAGCCGTATCCAGGGCTCAGATACGCAGTATTTT. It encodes CASSRIQGSDTQYF.

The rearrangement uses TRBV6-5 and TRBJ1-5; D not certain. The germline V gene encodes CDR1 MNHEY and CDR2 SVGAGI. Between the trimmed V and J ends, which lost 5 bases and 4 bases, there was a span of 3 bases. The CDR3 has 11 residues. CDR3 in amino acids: CASSRNQPQHF. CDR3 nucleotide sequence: TGTGCCAGCAGTCGTAATCAGCCCCAGCATTTT.

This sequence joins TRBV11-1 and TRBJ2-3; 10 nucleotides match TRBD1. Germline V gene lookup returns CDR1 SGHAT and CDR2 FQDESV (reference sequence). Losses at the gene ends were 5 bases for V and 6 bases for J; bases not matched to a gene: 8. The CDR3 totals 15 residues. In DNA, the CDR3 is TGTGCCAGCAGCACAAGACAGGGGGCTTGGGATACGCAGTATTTT. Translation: CASSTRQGAWDTQYF.

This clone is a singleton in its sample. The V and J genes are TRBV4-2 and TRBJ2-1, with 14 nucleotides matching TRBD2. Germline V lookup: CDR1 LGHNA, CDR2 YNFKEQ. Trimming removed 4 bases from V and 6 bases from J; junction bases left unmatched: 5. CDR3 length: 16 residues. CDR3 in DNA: TGTGCCAGCAGCCCCGGACTAGCGGGAGGACGCAATGAGCAGTTCTTC. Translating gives CASSPGLAGGRNEQFF.

CDR3 sequence: CAISESSSYYGYTF. The DNA for the CDR3 is TGTGCCATCAGTGAGTCGAGTAGCTACTATGGCTACACCTTC. J is TRBJ1-2 and V is TRBV10-3; the D is unclear. The CDR3 has 14 residues. Trimming cost V 0 bases and J 3 bases, with 8 bases left between them. Germline CDR1 reads ENHRY; CDR2 reads SYGVKD.

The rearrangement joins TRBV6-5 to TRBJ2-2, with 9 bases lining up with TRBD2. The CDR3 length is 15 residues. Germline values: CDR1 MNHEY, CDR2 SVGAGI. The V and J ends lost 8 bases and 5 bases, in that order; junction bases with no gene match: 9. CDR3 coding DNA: TGTGCCAGCTGGGTGCGGGAGGGCCAAACCGGGGAGCTGTTTTTT. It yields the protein CASWVREGQTGELFF.

The DNA for the CDR3 is TGCGCCAGCAGCTTGGTAGGGCCTGGGAACACTGAAGCTTTCTTT. This translates into CASSLVGPGNTEAFF. The chain couples TRBV5-1 to TRBJ1-1; D unclear. V was pared by 0 bases and J by 1 base, with 10 bases between. The CDR3 covers 15 residues. Germline V gene data show CDR1 as SGHRS and CDR2 as YFSETQ.